A single sample is the source of the 27 T cell receptor beta chains below, sequenced in a study of T cells in Graves' hyperthyroidism and ophthalmopathy. The source material, RNA transcripts, was used to amplify TCR beta CDR3 regions. The HTBI primer set served for first-round RT-PCR of the TCR CDR3. MiXCR, applied by TCRdb to the multiplex PCR reads, yields one record per CDR3 protein. The sample holds about 680,000 distinct CDR3 sequences, around 40% seen once. The sample comprised blood. Source of these receptors: a woman aged 40-49 years with Graves' hyperthyroidism.

The chain couples TRBV12-3 or TRBV12-4 to TRBJ1-5; D perhaps matches TRBD1 (6 bases). This CDR3 is 14 amino acids long. V dropped 8 bases and J dropped 8 bases, with 19 bases sitting between them. The CDR3 is CASRKTGRVEPQHF. CDR3 sequence (DNA): TGTGCCAGCCGGAAGACAGGACGTGTCGAGCCCCAGCATTTT.

This clonotype was picked up many times. The chain recombines TRBV20-1 with TRBJ2-7; D is ambiguous. Germline CDR1 and CDR2: DFQATT and SNEGSKA (reference sequence). Trimming stripped 0 bases from V and 4 bases from J, with 4 bases between. The CDR3 has 11 amino acids. The CDR3 here is CSARDQYEQYF. The CDR3 DNA is TGCAGTGCTAGAGATCAGTACGAGCAGTACTTC.

With regard to this clonotype: A read error may account for a junction end that differs from germline. The chain employs TRBV6-5 and TRBJ1-5; 9 nucleotides match TRBD1. Germline V CDR1 and CDR2: MNHEY, SVGAGI. The CDR3 is made up of 17 amino acids. This chain's CDR3 is CASSYRMDRGGNQPQHF. The CDR3 DNA reads TGTGCCAGCAGTTACCGGATGGACAGGGGAGGCAATCAGCCTCAGCATTTT.

This chain joins TRBV25-1 and TRBJ1-2, with D perhaps matching TRBD1 (5 bases). Germline V lookup: CDR1 MGHDK, CDR2 SYGVNS. This CDR3 comprises 16 residues. V lost 4 bases and J 4 bases, leaving 19 bases between the germline ends. In nucleotides, the CDR3 is TGTGCCAGCAGTGCTGCAGAGGACCGGGACTTCTATGGCTACACCTTC. Encoded protein: CASSAAEDRDFYGYTF.

The V and J genes are TRBV11-3 and TRBJ2-5; 11 bases agree with TRBD2. The CDR3 sequence is 18 residues long. CDR1 is SGHNT and CDR2 is YENEEA in the germline V gene. The V gene end was trimmed by 5 bases and the J gene end by 2 bases; junction bases not matched to a gene: 13. In DNA, the CDR3 is TGTGCCAGCAGCCTACTACCCCGGACTAGCGGGCCACAAGAGACCCAGTACTTC. It encodes CASSLLPRTSGPQETQYF.

V gene TRBV10-1 combines with J gene TRBJ1-6, with no clear D. Per the germline V gene, CDR1 is WNHNN and CDR2 is SYGVQD (reference sequence). This CDR3 is 15 amino acids long. With 0 bases removed from V and 10 bases from J, the gap between germline ends came to 13 bases. The chain's CDR3 is CASSESQSGLSPLHF. DNA for the CDR3: TGCGCCAGCAGTGAGTCGCAGTCCGGGTTATCACCCCTCCACTTT.

The chain employs TRBV6-5 and TRBJ1-3; no reliable D call. Trimming took 3 bases from V and 0 from J, leaving 6 bases between them. The CDR3 contains 14 residues. Germline CDR1 reads MNHEY; CDR2 reads SVGAGI. CDR3 loop: CASSYGASGNTIYF. For the CDR3, the DNA is TGTGCCAGCAGTTATGGAGCCTCTGGAAACACCATATATTTT.

This clonotype showed up just a few times. The chain has TRBV19 and TRBJ2-7; the match to TRBD1 covers 8 bases. Germline CDR1 LNHDA, CDR2 SQIVND (reference sequence). The CDR3 runs to 14 residues. Trimming cost V 3 bases and J 5 bases; bases outside gene matches: 6. The CDR3 protein is CASSIQGAGNEQYF. DNA for the CDR3: TGTGCCAGTAGTATCCAGGGGGCCGGGAACGAGCAGTACTTC.

This clonotype has at least ten counts. The chain recombines TRBV7-2 with TRBJ1-6, with D unresolved. V gave up 6 bases and J gave up 7 bases, with 10 bases separating them. Germline values: CDR1 SGHTA, CDR2 FQGNSA. CDR3 length: 13 amino acids. In nucleotides, the CDR3 is TGTGCCAGCAGACCTCGGATGAATTCACCCCTCCACTTT. Translation: CASRPRMNSPLHF.

This clonotype was counted between two and nine times. The rearrangement joins TRBV9 to TRBJ1-4; no firm D call. The V gene lost 3 bases and the J gene lost 0 bases, with 9 bases spanning the gap. CDR1 is SGDLS, CDR2 YYNGEE, per germline. There are 15 residues in the CDR3. As DNA, the CDR3 is TGTGCCAGCAGCGCCCTTGGGGCAACTAATGAAAAACTGTTTTTT. The encoded protein is CASSALGATNEKLFF.

About this clonotype itself: Germline and junction disagree at one end, which may indicate a read error. J is TRBJ2-5 and V is TRBV7-9, with D maybe TRBD1 (6 bases). The germline gives CDR1 SEHNR, CDR2 FQNEAQ (reference sequence). The CDR3 is 15 amino acids. The DNA for the CDR3 is TGTGCCAGCAGCTTACTTGGGGGCGCGGTTCCCGGGCCGCACTTC. It specifies CASSLLGGAVPGPHF.

V and J are TRBV12-3 or TRBV12-4 and TRBJ1-5, with 9 nucleotides matching TRBD1. J was trimmed by 1 base and V by 8 bases; bases with no gene match: 6. The CDR3 is 15 residues long. DNA of the CDR3: TGTGCCAGCGGGGGACAGGGTGGGAGCAATCAGCCCCAGCATTTT. Translated: CASGGQGGSNQPQHF.

The gene calls are TRBV12-3 or TRBV12-4 and TRBJ1-2; D possibly corresponds to TRBD1 (5 bases). This CDR3 is built from 12 residues. Between the trimmed V and J ends, which lost 8 bases and 6 bases, there was a span of 13 bases. DNA for the CDR3: TGTGCCAGCGATTGGGCAGGGAATGGCTACACCTTC. Translation gives CASDWAGNGYTF.

The sample holds a few counts of this clonotype. This sequence joins TRBV12-3 or TRBV12-4 and TRBJ1-1, with D maybe TRBD1 (6 bases). V was trimmed by 4 bases and J by 0 bases, leaving 12 bases between them. The CDR3 is made up of 15 amino acids. CDR3 sequence reads: CASSSIRGMNTEAFF. The CDR3 nucleotides read TGTGCCAGCAGTTCAATCAGGGGAATGAACACTGAAGCTTTCTTT.

In its sample, this clonotype was seen a few times. The V call is TRBV25-1, the J call TRBJ2-3, with D perhaps TRBD1 (7 bases). The CDR3 runs to 12 residues. Trimming shortened V by 8 bases and J by 6 bases, and 12 bases separated the two germline ends. Germline CDR1 reads MGHDK; CDR2 reads SYGVNS. The CDR3 spells CASGGTADTQYF. The CDR3 DNA sequence: TGTGCCAGCGGAGGGACAGCTGATACGCAGTATTTT. The full variable domain, in which reference TRBV25-1 and TRBJ2-3 provide the parts outside the CDR3, is EADIYQTPRYLVIGTGKKITLECSQTMGHDKMYWYQQDPGMELHLIHYSYGVNSTEKGDLSSESTVSRIRTEHFPLTLESARPSHTSQYLCASGGTADTQYFGPGTRLTVL.

This clonotype occurred a few times. The chain joins TRBV4-3 to TRBJ2-5; D gene ambiguous. The CDR3 covers 13 residues. Germline assignment: CDR1 LGHNA and CDR2 YSLEER. Trimming left V 5 bases short and J 5 bases short, with 12 bases between. CDR3 sequence (DNA): TGCGCCAGCAGCACAATGGAAGGGGAGACCCAGTACTTC. As protein: CASSTMEGETQYF.

The table lists this clonotype with a count of one. The rearrangement uses TRBV10-3 and TRBJ1-5, with 8 positions matching TRBD1. Germline CDR1 and CDR2: ENHRY and SYGVKD. With 0 bases clipped from V and 1 base from J, the junction kept 8 bases outside the gene matches. The CDR3 is 18 residues long. The CDR3: CAISESFGQGISNQPQHF. The CDR3, as DNA: TGTGCCATCAGTGAGTCCTTTGGACAGGGAATAAGCAATCAGCCCCAGCATTTT.

This clonotype was counted only a few times. This chain joins TRBV20-1 and TRBJ1-2; D remains ambiguous. Per the germline V gene, CDR1 is DFQATT and CDR2 is SNEGSKA (reference sequence). V lost 3 bases and J 2 bases, leaving 4 bases between the germline ends. The CDR3 is 11 amino acids. The CDR3 sequence: CSASINYGYTF. As DNA, the CDR3 is TGCAGTGCTAGTATCAACTATGGCTACACCTTC.

With regard to this clonotype: Being one base from a much bigger clone, this may be a read error. This rearrangement joins TRBV7-9 to TRBJ1-2; D not certain. This CDR3 has 14 residues. Looked up from germline, CDR1 is SEHNR and CDR2 is FQNEAQ (reference sequence). The CDR3: CVSSLIGQSYGYTF. DNA for the CDR3: TGTGTCAGCAGCTTAATTGGGCAAAGCTATGGCTACACCTTC.

This clonotype was observed at least ten times. This rearrangement joins TRBV9 to TRBJ2-5; D gene uncertain. Deletions cut 6 bases from V and 2 bases from J, with 11 bases between. This CDR3 has 13 amino acids. Per germline, CDR1 SGDLS and CDR2 YYNGEE. The CDR3 loop reads CASNLASQETQYF. The CDR3, as DNA: TGTGCCAGCAACCTGGCATCACAAGAGACCCAGTACTTC.

The chain uses TRBV15 and TRBJ2-5; 12 bases agree with TRBD2. CDR3 length equals 15 residues. Trimming took 3 bases from V and 4 from J; bases not matched to a gene: 3. Germline CDR1 LNHNV, CDR2 YYDKDF (reference sequence). CDR3 DNA sequence: TGTGCCACCAGCAGGCAGGGACTAGCGGGAGAGACCCAGTACTTC. It encodes CATSRQGLAGETQYF.

This clonotype was seen at least ten times. V usage is TRBV7-2 and J usage is TRBJ2-5; the D gene could be TRBD1 or TRBD2 (5 bases each). The CDR3 is 14 residues long. The ends were cut back, 6 bases at V and 2 bases at J, with 13 bases in the middle. Germline CDR1 is SGHTA and CDR2 is FQGNSA. The CDR3 nucleotides read TGTGCCAGCAGTCGGGACGCCAGACAAGAGACCCAGTACTTC. This codes for CASSRDARQETQYF.

This clonotype showed up just a few times. The V gene is TRBV9, the J gene TRBJ1-3; D is uncertain. The CDR3 sequence is 15 residues long. Trimming removed 6 bases at V and 0 bases at J, with 13 bases between. Germline values: CDR1 SGDLS, CDR2 YYNGEE. This CDR3 reads CASTPDRGSGNTIYF. In DNA, the CDR3 is TGTGCCAGCACCCCCGATCGGGGCTCTGGAAACACCATATATTTT.

This chain links TRBV12-3 or TRBV12-4 with TRBJ1-6; D is uncertain. V lost 3 bases and J lost 7, with 16 bases in between. The CDR3 sequence is 16 residues long. The CDR3 loop is CASSFYGLGMNSPLHF. In DNA form, the CDR3 reads TGTGCCAGCAGTTTCTACGGACTCGGGATGAATTCACCCCTCCACTTT.

This clonotype occurred many times. The gene calls are TRBV6-2 or TRBV6-3 and TRBJ1-1; no clear D gene. Germline values: CDR1 MNHEY, CDR2 SVGEGT. V gave up 10 bases and J gave up 0 bases, with 15 bases separating them. CDR3 size: 14 residues. CDR3 sequence (DNA): TGTGCCACCCAGGCCGGGGATGTGAACACTGAAGCTTTCTTT. It codes for CATQAGDVNTEAFF.

This sequence joins TRBV10-3 and TRBJ1-2; TRBD1 matches 7 bases. The CDR3 consists of 14 residues. V dropped 6 bases and J dropped 0; count of bases not matched to a gene: 4. The V gene's germline CDR1 is ENHRY and CDR2 SYGVKD. CDR3 residues: CAIRSGTANYGYTF. As DNA, the CDR3 is TGTGCCATCAGGTCCGGGACAGCTAACTATGGCTACACCTTC.

Regarding this clonotype: A read error may explain this, as a much larger clone is one base away. The genes are TRBV20-1 and TRBJ2-7; 11 nucleotides match TRBD1. J gave up 5 bases and V 3 bases, and 6 bases lay outside the gene matches. Germline CDR1 and CDR2: DFQATT and SNEGSKA (reference sequence). This CDR3 comprises 14 residues. The CDR3 reads CSARKGTGGNEQYF. The CDR3, as DNA: TGCAGTGCTAGGAAGGGGACAGGGGGGAACGAGCAGTACTTC.